This T cell receptor (beta chain) was captured in a study of T cell responses to AZD1222 COVID-19 vaccine. Overall study results and limits: Across the whole spike, CD4 TCRs peaked at regions 160-218 and 743-854.

Method: immunoSEQ multiplex PCR; TCRdb's copy keeps in-frame clones and lacks some. The sample includes some 130,000 clones, over 85% of them seen just once. This clone was recorded a few times. Its antigen is undetermined. V was trimmed by 2 bases and J by 2 bases, leaving 16 bases between them. CDR1 and CDR2 from the germline V gene are SGHTS and YDEGEE. The CDR3 covers 17 residues. Sequencing used peripheral blood, obtained on day 0 of AZD1222 vaccination. This chain links TRBV5-8 with TRBJ1-4; TRBD1 might be the D (5 bases). The TCR originated in an adult in good health. This CDR3 reads CASSFWGQGTTNEKLFF. The CDR3 DNA sequence: TGTGCCAGCAGCTTTTGGGGCCAAGGGACCACTAATGAAAAACTGTTTTTT.